Presented here are 11 T cell receptor beta chains from one specimen sequenced in a study of T cell changes during pregnancy in multiple sclerosis. Profiled with immunoSEQ multiplex PCR; TCRdb holds only in-frame clones, not every one. The table has over 45,000 clones, around 89% seen once. The material was peripheral blood, obtained after pregnancy. The receptor set was obtained from a female donor with multiple sclerosis, enrolled in a pregnancy study.

The count of this clone is one. The rearrangement joins TRBV5-6 to TRBJ2-7; 7 bases align to TRBD1. CDR1 and CDR2 (germline): SGHDT, YYEEEE. V lost 4 bases and J lost 6; bases outside the gene matches: 4. This CDR3 has 12 amino acids. Here the CDR3 DNA reads TGTGCCAGCAGCCTCCCAGGGGGCGAGCAGTACTTC. It specifies CASSLPGGEQYF.

The chain joins TRBV4-1 to TRBJ1-2; D gene uncertain. CDR1 and CDR2 from the germline V gene are MGHRA and YSYEKL. The CDR3 totals 15 residues. The germline V and J ends were trimmed by 1 base and 6 bases, with 15 bases remaining between them. In DNA, the CDR3 is TGCGCCAGCAGCCAAGGGACTCCAGTTCAAAATGGCTACACCTTC. It codes for CASSQGTPVQNGYTF.

V is TRBV27 and J is TRBJ1-2, with a weak D call TRBD1 (5 bases). The CDR3 has 13 amino acids. The germline V gene encodes CDR1 MNHEY and CDR2 SMNVEV (reference sequence). The V and J ends lost 3 bases and 8 bases respectively, with 13 bases between them. The chain's CDR3 is CASSLAGKEGYTF. The CDR3 region has the DNA TGTGCCAGCAGTTTGGCAGGGAAGGAAGGCTACACCTTC.

V gene TRBV9 combines with J gene TRBJ2-3; 10 positions agree with TRBD2. The V gene end was trimmed by 5 bases and the J gene end by 0 bases; junction bases not matched to a gene: 3. The CDR3 contains 15 residues. Germline CDR1 is SGDLS and CDR2 is YYNGEE. The CDR3 spells CASSSGGFSTDTQYF. The CDR3, as DNA: TGTGCCAGCAGTAGCGGGGGGTTTAGCACAGATACGCAGTATTTT.

This rearrangement joins TRBV5-6 to TRBJ1-2; 8 nucleotides agree with TRBD1. V lost 9 bases and J lost 6; bases outside the gene matches: 28. CDR1 and CDR2 (germline): SGHDT, YYEEEE. This CDR3 has 19 amino acids. The CDR3 region has the DNA TGTGCCACCAAATATGGGAATCCCTCAGGGGGCGCGTCTCCACATGGCTACACCTTC. Its translation: CATKYGNPSGGASPHGYTF.

The chain carries TRBV12-5 and TRBJ2-3, with D maybe TRBD1 (6 bases). CDR1 and CDR2 (germline): LGHNT, FRNRAP. This CDR3 region has 14 residues. V lost 6 bases, J lost 2 bases, and 12 bases lay in between. CDR3 loop: CASGAGTNTDTQYF. The CDR3 nucleotides read TGTGCTAGTGGGGCCGGGACAAACACAGATACGCAGTATTTT.

The chain joins TRBV28 to TRBJ1-5, with 7 bases identical to TRBD1. This CDR3 has 14 residues. Germline-derived CDR1 and CDR2 are MDHEN and SYDVKM. J gave up 6 bases and V 5 bases, and 7 bases lay outside the gene matches. CDR3 sequence: CASSEGGGGQPQHF. The CDR3 region has the DNA TGTGCCAGCAGTGAAGGGGGCGGTGGTCAGCCCCAGCATTTT.

The J gene is TRBJ2-3, the V gene TRBV5-1, with 16 positions matching TRBD2. CDR3 length: 18 residues. CDR1 is SGHRS and CDR2 is YFSETQ in the germline V gene. The junction had 6 bases not matched to a gene; V was cut back by 3 bases and J by 2 bases. DNA of the CDR3: TGCGCCAGCAGCTGGAGGGGACTAGCGGGGGGGAACACAGATACGCAGTATTTT. Translated: CASSWRGLAGGNTDTQYF.

The genes are TRBV9 and TRBJ2-7; TRBD2 aligns across 7 bases. Germline trimming cut 4 bases from V and 4 bases from J; bases unmatched to any gene: 14. The CDR3 runs to 16 residues. Per germline, CDR1 SGDLS and CDR2 YYNGEE. CDR3 coding DNA: TGTGCCAGCAGCCCCCGGACCGGGGGGTCAGGTTACGAGCAGTACTTC. It specifies CASSPRTGGSGYEQYF.

The genes are TRBV5-1 and TRBJ1-1; 8 nucleotides match TRBD1. This CDR3 has 14 amino acids. CDR1 and CDR2 from the germline V gene are SGHRS and YFSETQ. J lost 4 bases, V lost 0 bases, and 2 bases had no gene match. The CDR3 region has the DNA TGCGCCAGCAGCTTGGGGACAGGGCTCACTGAAGCTTTCTTT. Translating gives CASSLGTGLTEAFF.

The chain uses TRBV4-1 and TRBJ1-2; 9 nucleotides agree with TRBD1. V lost 1 base, J lost 5 bases, and 8 bases stayed unmatched. The germline V gene has CDR1 MGHRA and CDR2 YSYEKL. The CDR3 runs to 16 residues. The CDR3 sequence: CASSQVQDRGEYGYTF. The CDR3 DNA reads as TGCGCCAGCAGCCAAGTCCAGGACAGGGGAGAGTATGGCTACACCTTC.